This T cell receptor beta chain derives from a study of T cells in Graves' hyperthyroidism and ophthalmopathy (dated by TCRdb to about 2019). Study-wide context: Peripheral blood samples were taken at initial diagnosis, before any treatment was given. The paper reports TCR Vbeta CDR3 sequencing of some 140 peripheral blood samples: approximately 41 ophthalmopathy, 75 to 80 hyperthyroidism and approximately 17 progressor patients. Thyroid tissue and blood T-cell repertoires from six Graves' hyperthyroidism patients were also compared in the study. To identify distinguishing TCR V-J signatures, a discovery cohort of 100 or so patients was used, comprising 43 with Graves' ophthalmopathy and some 60 with stable Graves' hyperthyroidism. Whether ophthalmopathy could be predicted prospectively was tested in an independent validation cohort made up of 18 hyperthyroidism patients plus 17 patients who later progressed to ophthalmopathy. Following sampling, methimazole starting at 30 mg daily was given to hyperthyroidism patients, and high-dose intravenous methylprednisolone was given to ophthalmopathy patients. For training and testing, the roughly 100 patients in the discovery cohort were randomly divided in a 7:3 ratio.

Stable Graves' hyperthyroidism was defined as the absence of progression to ophthalmopathy over 18 months of follow-up. Hyperthyroidism patients were newly diagnosed, with disease duration under 2 months, and aged 18 to 65 years. Any patient with an uncontrolled infection, another autoimmune disease, pregnancy or lactation was excluded. Diagnoses were established on the basis of clinical symptoms, serum thyroxine and TRAb, thyroid ultrasound, and orbital computed tomography. PBMCs were separated from roughly 9.3 ml of fresh peripheral blood using Ficoll-Paque density gradient centrifugation. Trizol reagent was used to extract total RNA, and RNA quality was then checked on an Agilent 2100 Bioanalyzer. The paper's findings and limits, for the study overall: A model built on a 13 V-J signature distinguished ophthalmopathy from stable hyperthyroidism, reaching roughly 88% sensitivity and about 81% specificity in cross-validation and 80%/75% in testing. In validation, the model predicted progression to ophthalmopathy a median of roughly 6.2 months before onset, with approximately 68% sensitivity and roughly 79% specificity. No statistical method was used to fix the sample size in advance, and group allocation was not hidden from the investigators. Most expanded thyroid clonotypes (frequency above 0.001) were also detected in blood, a finding suggesting that blood repertoires may reflect thyroid immune responses.

The TCR beta CDR3 regions were amplified from RNA transcripts. For the first round of RT-PCR on the TCR CDR3, the HTBI primer set was used together with the Qiagen OneStep RT-PCR kit. The libraries were constructed in a second round of multiplex PCR and then size-selected and purified. Libraries were sequenced paired-end with 100 bp reads on an Illumina HiSeq2000. The study's own analysis went as follows. SOAPnuke was used to process the raw data, removing reads that contained adapters or uncalled bases, had a mean Phred below 15, or lacked an exact match to the constant primer or identifier. High-quality paired reads were merged with COPE v1.2.5, and unique nucleotide sequences were defined as clonotypes. MiTCR v1.1 was used to align the clonotypes against IMGT TRBV, TRBD and TRBJ reference segments. The analysis included only V-J combinations with a frequency above 0.0001, which together covered roughly 99% of the repertoires. A TCS score was defined as the ratio between F50 (clonal expansion) and ExV (chaos), using BLOSUM62-based TCRdist between CDR3 peptides within each V-J. Welch's t-statistics and random forest reduced approximately 520 V-J features to roughly 13, which were used in a naive Bayes classifier (R e1071). TCRdb's own reprocessing of the public reads used fastp at Q25 and MiXCR and kept productive beta chains. Rows are unified per CDR3 protein, each entry keeping the most common DNA and genes. The V and J calls, along with clone size, are taken from TCRdb and not from the paper's own processing. The sample has about half a million distinct CDR3 sequences on record, around 20% of them singletons. The leading ten clones occupy around 27% of the sample.

Trimming leaves V shorter by 6 bases and J shorter by 10 bases, with the junction holding 9 bases beyond the gene matches. The CDR3, cysteine through phenylalanine, is 12 amino acids long. CDR3 DNA only is kept here, 36 bases in frame from base 1. Turning to this clonotype: This clone's antigen is unknown. Base qualities are not recorded, but no much larger clone differs from it by a single base.

This receptor was taken from a man younger than 30 with Graves' hyperthyroidism. Recombination connected TRBV12-3 or TRBV12-4 to TRBJ2-7, and TRBD1 matches 7 of the central bases. The sequenced sample consisted of blood. The nucleotide sequence reads TGTGCCAGCAGGCTCAACAGGGGCGATCAGTACTTC. Translated, it reads CASRLNRGDQYF.